This T cell receptor (beta chain) was sequenced during a study of regulatory T cells in long-lasting Graves disease. Points from the study as a whole: A reduction in accuracy may have resulted from the small sample size. TRBV28 was favored in persistent disease, as were TRBJ1-2 and TRBJ2-5.

The TCR beta library used iRepertoire HTBI primers with Arm-PCR amplification of CDR3. Each CDR3 protein gets one entry after TCRdb re-called the multiplex PCR reads with MiXCR. This table has about 360,000 distinct CDR3 sequences, roughly 16% appearing once. CDR3 length: 13 amino acids. Germline CDR1 and CDR2: MNHEY and SVGEGT. The V gene lost 2 bases and the J gene lost 5 bases, with 9 bases spanning the gap. This clonotype was picked up many times. Its antigen is still unknown. Stated time point: newly diagnosed GD, antithyroid drugs for less than 3 months. PBMC-derived RNA was used for the TCR library. Investigators report Graves' disease was diagnosed under American Thyroid Association guidelines. These same records also appear under a second study, on T cells in Graves' hyperthyroidism and ophthalmopathy. That source notes: Most thyroid clonotypes expanded above 0.001 were also detected in blood.

The source of this sequence is a woman aged 18-29 years with Graves disease. The chain uses TRBV6-2 or TRBV6-3 and TRBJ1-2; D perhaps matches TRBD1 (6 bases). The material was peripheral blood mononuclear cells (PBMCs), obtained at new diagnosis, from a patient treated with antithyroid drugs. CDR3 protein: CASSYQQGYGYTF. The CDR3 DNA sequence: TGTGCCAGCAGTTACCAACAGGGATATGGCTACACCTTC.